Listed here are 20 T cell receptor beta chains from one sample, sequenced in a study of cytomegalovirus exposure and HLA in healthy donors. 60 Vbeta and 13 Jbeta primers were used in PCR. TCRdb keeps only in-frame clones here, not all; method: immunoSEQ multiplex PCR. Of under 250,000 clones listed, around 86% were seen once; the top ten hold roughly 10%. Sequenced material: PBMCs. The receptors were gathered from a woman aged 45 to 65 in good health and CMV-seropositive.

J is TRBJ2-2 and V is TRBV7-6; TRBD1 might be the D (6 bases). Per the germline V gene, CDR1 is SGHVS and CDR2 is FNYEAQ. V dropped 5 bases and J dropped 1 base, with 11 bases sitting between them. The CDR3 is made up of 15 amino acids. CDR3 sequence reads: CASSQWTENTGELFF. In DNA form, the CDR3 reads TGTGCCAGCAGCCAGTGGACAGAGAACACCGGGGAGCTGTTTTTT.

This rearrangement joins TRBV2 to TRBJ1-1; 7 positions agree with TRBD1. With 5 bases clipped from V and 5 bases from J, the junction kept 8 bases outside the gene matches. CDR1 SNHLY and CDR2 FYNNEI come from the germline V gene. The CDR3 has 14 amino acids. In DNA form, the CDR3 reads TGTGCCAGCAGTTTAGGGGGCTGGAGGACTGAAGCTTTCTTT. It translates to CASSLGGWRTEAFF.

J is TRBJ1-1 and V is TRBV10-1, with a tentative D call TRBD1 (6 bases). Trimming removed 2 bases from V and 10 bases from J, with 11 bases in between. The germline V gene encodes CDR1 WNHNN and CDR2 SYGVQD (reference sequence). This CDR3 has 12 residues. CDR3 region: CASSEVDRGAFF. CDR3 DNA: TGCGCCAGCAGTGAGGTGGACAGAGGAGCTTTCTTT.

The chain employs TRBV5-6 and TRBJ2-5, with D tentatively TRBD2 (5 bases). This CDR3 has 15 residues. V shed 7 bases and J shed 6 bases, with 22 bases lying between them. Germline CDR1 and CDR2: SGHDT and YYEEEE. The CDR3 DNA follows: TGTGCCAGCCATCATCGCGAGGGTAGTATGAAGACCCAGTACTTC. Encoded protein: CASHHREGSMKTQYF.

This chain links TRBV9 with TRBJ2-1, with D tentatively TRBD2 (6 bases). Germline loops: CDR1 SGDLS, CDR2 YYNGEE. V lost 0 bases to trimming and J lost 4 bases, with 11 bases between them. The CDR3 is 15 residues long. Here the CDR3 DNA reads TGTGCCAGCAGCGTAGATTTGGAGGGGTACAATGAGCAGTTCTTC. It specifies CASSVDLEGYNEQFF.

The chain has TRBV18 and TRBJ1-1; perhaps TRBD1 as D (5 bases). Trimming stripped 2 bases from V and 1 base from J, with 11 bases between. CDR3 length: 15 residues. In germline, CDR1 is KGHSH, CDR2 LQKENI. The CDR3 DNA reads TGTGCCAGCTCACCAACGGGGGGACCGAACACTGAAGCTTTCTTT. Translation: CASSPTGGPNTEAFF.

The chain has TRBV28 and TRBJ2-1; possibly TRBD1 for D (6 bases). There are 15 residues in the CDR3. Trimming left V 5 bases short and J 3 bases short, with 14 bases between. Germline values: CDR1 MDHEN, CDR2 SYDVKM. This CDR3 is CASSRTVSVYNEQFF. CDR3 DNA sequence: TGTGCCAGCAGTCGGACAGTCTCCGTCTACAATGAGCAGTTCTTC.

This clone has only a few counts. V is TRBV5-6 and J is TRBJ1-4; possible D gene TRBD1, 6 bases. There are 15 residues in the CDR3. Between the trimmed V and J ends, which lost 4 bases and 4 bases, there was a span of 14 bases. Germline V gives CDR1 SGHDT, CDR2 YYEEEE. In DNA form, the CDR3 reads TGTGCCAGCAGCCCGACCCCAGGGGTTAATGAAAAACTGTTTTTT. Translated, it gives CASSPTPGVNEKLFF. Full variable domain (outside the CDR3, taken from reference TRBV5-6 and TRBJ1-4): DAGVTQSPTHLIKTRGQQVTLRCSPKSGHDTVSWYQQALGQGPQFIFQYYEEEERQRGNFPDRFSGHQFPNYSSELNVNALLLGDSALYLCASSPTPGVNEKLFFGSGTQLSVL.

The chain combines TRBV4-2 with TRBJ2-5; maybe TRBD2 (7 bases). The V end was cut by 3 bases, the J end by 4 bases, with 18 bases between. Germline values: CDR1 LGHNA, CDR2 YNFKEQ. This CDR3 is 16 amino acids long. In DNA, the CDR3 is TGTGCCAGCAGCCATTTGGGCGGGGGCGGGGTAGAGACCCAGTACTTC. Its protein is CASSHLGGGGVETQYF.

This clone was detected once. V gene TRBV9 combines with J gene TRBJ2-2; tentatively, D is TRBD2 (7 bases). CDR1 and CDR2 (germline): SGDLS, YYNGEE. The CDR3 has 15 amino acids. V lost 7 bases to trimming and J lost 3 bases, with 16 bases between them. CDR3 in amino acids: CASRRGGGDTGELFF. DNA for the CDR3: TGTGCCAGCCGGCGGGGCGGGGGCGACACCGGGGAGCTGTTTTTT.

The chain links TRBV10-3 to TRBJ2-7, with a tentative D call TRBD1 (6 bases). The CDR3 runs 13 residues. Germline-derived CDR1 and CDR2 are ENHRY and SYGVKD. V shed 3 bases and J shed 3 bases, with 9 bases lying between them. The CDR3 loop is CAISEQGFYEQYF. The CDR3 DNA reads as TGTGCCATCAGTGAACAGGGTTTCTACGAGCAGTACTTC.

The V gene is TRBV11-1, the J gene TRBJ2-1; TRBD2 agrees at 9 bases. In germline, CDR1 is SGHAT, CDR2 FQDESV (reference sequence). The CDR3 is made up of 15 amino acids. The ends lost 8 bases at V and 5 bases at J; junction bases unmatched: 10. CDR3 nucleotide sequence: TGTGCCAGCTCCTTGGGCGGGGGGGCAAACAATGAGCAGTTCTTC. Translating it yields CASSLGGGANNEQFF.

The genes are TRBV6-1 and TRBJ2-5; TRBD2 agrees at 9 bases. Trimming removed 1 base from V and 7 bases from J; junction bases left unmatched: 4. Germline-derived CDR1 and CDR2 are MNHNS and SASEGT. The CDR3 is 14 amino acids. The CDR3 DNA reads as TGTGCCAGCAGTGAAGGGGCGGGGGGGGCGACCCAGTACTTC. Residues: CASSEGAGGATQYF.

The chain combines TRBV18 with TRBJ2-7; TRBD1 might be the D (5 bases). Trimming removed 3 bases at V and 5 bases at J, with 11 bases between. The V gene's germline CDR1 is KGHSH and CDR2 LQKENI. The CDR3 contains 13 residues. The DNA of the CDR3 is TGTGCCAGCTCACCGGGCAGGGCGGACGAGCAGTACTTC. Protein: CASSPGRADEQYF.

The chain has TRBV7-9 and TRBJ1-2; 10 nucleotides line up with TRBD1. Germline assignment: CDR1 SEHNR and CDR2 FQNEAQ (reference sequence). J was trimmed by 8 bases and V by 5 bases; bases with no gene match: 14. CDR3 length: 16 amino acids. CDR3 amino acids: CASSPGTGVFLRGYTF. The CDR3 bases are TGTGCCAGCAGCCCCGGGACAGGGGTATTTTTGCGAGGCTACACCTTC.

The chain links TRBV28 to TRBJ2-7; TRBD2 might be the D (5 bases). Germline CDR1 is MDHEN and CDR2 is SYDVKM. CDR3 length equals 16 residues. Between the trimmed V and J ends, which lost 2 bases and 3 bases, there was a span of 17 bases. In nucleotides, the CDR3 is TGTGCCAGCAGTTTAGGGGATGTTCACGAGGGCTACGAGCAGTACTTC. It specifies CASSLGDVHEGYEQYF.

This clone was counted between two and nine times. This chain connects TRBV6-5 to TRBJ1-1; tentative D call: TRBD1 (5 bases). Trimming stripped 0 bases from V and 4 bases from J, with 6 bases between. Germline V gene sequence: CDR1 MNHEY, CDR2 SVGAGI. The CDR3 covers 13 residues. This CDR3 is CASSYSGGTEAFF. Here the CDR3 DNA reads TGTGCCAGCAGTTACTCCGGGGGCACTGAAGCTTTCTTT.

CDR3 DNA sequence: TGTGCCAGCAGTTCGGGGGACCTGGGAGCCCAGTACTTC. It specifies CASSSGDLGAQYF. The chain recombines TRBV28 with TRBJ2-5; tentative D call: TRBD2 (6 bases). The CDR3 is 13 amino acids. Germline V gene lookup returns CDR1 MDHEN and CDR2 SYDVKM. V lost 4 bases to trimming and J lost 9 bases, with 15 bases between them.

J is TRBJ2-3 and V is TRBV19; 10 bases are shared with TRBD2. Germline loops: CDR1 LNHDA, CDR2 SQIVND (reference sequence). J gave up 4 bases and V 6 bases, and 10 bases lay outside the gene matches. This CDR3 region has 16 residues. CDR3 loop: CASRRKRGGISDTQYF. The CDR3 DNA follows: TGTGCCAGTAGGAGGAAGCGGGGGGGCATATCAGATACGCAGTATTTT. Full variable domain (outside the CDR3, taken from reference TRBV19 and TRBJ2-3): DGGITQSPKYLFRKEGQNVTLSCEQNLNHDAMYWYRQDPGQGLRLIYYSQIVNDFQKGDIAEGYSVSREKKESFPLTVTSAQKNPTAFYLCASRRKRGGISDTQYFGPGTRLTVL.

V is TRBV29-1 and J is TRBJ2-3; 8 bases match TRBD1. Trimming at V came to 6 bases and at J to 5 bases, leaving 19 bases not matched to a gene. The CDR3 has 17 residues. Germline CDR1 and CDR2: SQVTM and ANQGSEA. CDR3 sequence reads: CSVADIYGTGSLDTQYF. The CDR3 DNA reads TGCAGCGTCGCCGACATTTACGGGACAGGTTCCTTAGATACGCAGTATTTT.